This T cell receptor (beta chain) was identified in a study of cytomegalovirus exposure and HLA in healthy donors. 60 Vbeta and 13 Jbeta primers were used in PCR. Data came from immunoSEQ multiplex PCR; TCRdb stores just in-frame clones and leaves some out. The sample has under 150,000 clones, about two thirds seen once; the top ten hold approximately 4%. Losses at the gene ends were 6 bases for V and 4 bases for J; bases not matched to a gene: 8. This CDR3 region has 14 residues. From germline, CDR1 is MNHEY and CDR2 SVGAGI. This chain joins TRBV6-5 and TRBJ1-2; 7 nucleotides match TRBD1. The sample consisted of PBMCs. This clonotype was sampled from a man aged 45-65 years in good health and CMV-seropositive. The CDR3 region has the DNA TGTGCCAGCAGGAAGGGGACAGTCATCTATGGCTACACCTTC. Translated, it gives CASRKGTVIYGYTF.